This TCR beta chain was recorded in a study of OX40 agonist ivuxolimab in advanced cancers. There are 12 residues in the CDR3. Trimming cost V 6 bases and J 7 bases, with 12 bases left between them. Looked up from germline, CDR1 is LNHDA and CDR2 is SQIVND (reference sequence). On this clone itself: The antigen is undetermined.

TCRdb keeps only in-frame clones here, not all; method: immunoSEQ multiplex PCR. Here the sample spans more than 50,000 clones, 75% to 90% being singletons. Findings of the study overall: Expanded clones were, on average, more numerous among CD8+ T cells than CD4+.

V gene TRBV19 combines with J gene TRBJ1-1; D ambiguous. The receptor's source is an adult with an advanced solid tumor such as melanoma, head and neck, liver or kidney cancer. The material sequenced was CD4+ or CD8+ T cells sorted from blood, taken in a trial of the OX40 agonist ivuxolimab. The CDR3, as DNA: TGTGCCAGTAGCTTCCGACGGTATGAAGCTTTCTTT. Its translation is CASSFRRYEAFF.